This TCR beta chain was sequenced in a study of blood T cell repertoires in COVID-19. Study details: Acute-phase and convalescent COVID-19 samples originated in the United States, Italy and Spain.

J was trimmed by 7 bases and V by 2 bases; bases with no gene match: 11. This CDR3 has 16 residues. CDR1 LGHDT and CDR2 YNNKEL come from the germline V gene (reference sequence). Per the original data handling: Nucleated cell counts were estimated from reference gene primer amplification. TCRdb keeps only in-frame clones here, not all; method: immunoSEQ multiplex PCR. From that table come the V and J calls and clone size; the DNA was used to work out D and trimming. The profile shows 150,000 to 200,000 clones, roughly 82% of them singletons. The chain uses TRBV3-1 (or the pseudogene TRBV3-2) and TRBJ2-1; 7 bases align to TRBD2. The sample was peripheral blood. This receptor was taken from a woman in her 70s with acute or convalescent COVID-19. The CDR3 loop is CASSQTGTTSGNEQFF. The CDR3 DNA is TGTGCCAGCAGCCAAACCGGGACTACCTCTGGGAATGAGCAGTTCTTC.